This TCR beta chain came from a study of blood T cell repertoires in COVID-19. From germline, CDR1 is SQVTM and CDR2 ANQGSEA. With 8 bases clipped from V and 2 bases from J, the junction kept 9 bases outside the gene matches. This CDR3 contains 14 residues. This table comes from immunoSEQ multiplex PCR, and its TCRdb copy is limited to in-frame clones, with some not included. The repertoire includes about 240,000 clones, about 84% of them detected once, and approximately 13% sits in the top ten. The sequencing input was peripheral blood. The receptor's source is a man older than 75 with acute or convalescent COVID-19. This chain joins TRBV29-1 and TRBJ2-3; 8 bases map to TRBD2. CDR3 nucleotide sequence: TGCAGCACCGCACCGGGACTAGACACAGATACGCAGTATTTT. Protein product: CSTAPGLDTDTQYF.